The 9 T cell receptor beta chains reported below all come from one sample, sequenced in a study of blood T cells in healthy people across ages. A J-beta primer mix and a sample-barcoded 5' primer were used in a second PCR of about 7 to 12 cycles. TCRdb itself ran the 5' RACE reads through MiXCR, one entry per CDR3 protein. Here the sample spans over 600,000 distinct CDR3 sequences, around 21% being singletons. Input material: blood. Receptors originate from a man aged 65 to 79 in good health.

There are a few counts of this clonotype. A clone one base away is much larger, so this may be a read error. The chain links TRBV10-3 to TRBJ2-5; no clear D. The V gene lost 3 bases and the J gene lost 2 bases, with 1 base spanning the gap. Per germline, CDR1 ENHRY and CDR2 SYGVKD. This CDR3 comprises 11 residues. In DNA, the CDR3 is TGTGCCATCAGTGATCAAGAGACCCAGTACTTC. As protein: CAISDQETQYF.

The gene calls are TRBV3-1 and TRBJ1-2; TRBD1 matches 10 bases. The CDR3 extends over 15 amino acids. The V gene's germline CDR1 is LGHDT and CDR2 YNNKEL (reference sequence). The ends lost 2 bases at V and 5 bases at J; junction bases unmatched: 5. CDR3 sequence reads: CASSQTTGGRYGYTF. The CDR3 DNA reads as TGTGCCAGCAGCCAAACGACAGGGGGCAGGTATGGCTACACCTTC. Using reference TRBV3-1 and TRBJ1-2 for the parts outside the CDR3, the full variable domain is DTAVSQTPKYLVTQMGNDKSIKCEQNLGHDTMYWYKQDSKKFLKIMFSYNNKELIINETVPNRFSPKSPDKAHLNLHINSLELGDSAVYFCASSQTTGGRYGYTFGSGTRLTVV.

This clonotype was picked up a small number of times. The chain joins TRBV3-1 to TRBJ2-2, with D perhaps TRBD1 (6 bases). V was pared by 1 base and J by 4 bases, with 16 bases between. The CDR3 totals 17 residues. Germline V gives CDR1 LGHDT, CDR2 YNNKEL (reference sequence). In nucleotides, the CDR3 is TGTGCCAGCAGCCAAGGAATAACCGGGACAATCACCGGGGAGCTGTTTTTT. Translated: CASSQGITGTITGELFF.

The genes are TRBV7-9 and TRBJ2-7; 12 bases line up with TRBD2. The J segment lost 5 bases and the V segment lost 4 bases, leaving 6 bases of the junction unmatched. This CDR3 is built from 15 residues. The germline V gene encodes CDR1 SEHNR and CDR2 FQNEAQ (reference sequence). The CDR3 loop reads CASSSRLAGDNEQYF. The CDR3 nucleotides are TGTGCCAGCAGCTCACGACTAGCGGGAGACAACGAGCAGTACTTC.

The V call is TRBV5-5, the J call TRBJ2-5; D unresolved. The J call is uncertain, as TRBJ2-7 better fits the DNA end. The CDR3 sequence is 14 residues long. From germline, CDR1 is SGHKS and CDR2 YYEKEE (reference sequence). The DNA for the CDR3 is TGTGCCAGCAGCGCTTTCCCCCGGATCTACGAGCAGTACTTC. It yields the protein CASSAFPRIYEQYF.

V is TRBV5-1 and J is TRBJ2-7, with D maybe TRBD1 (6 bases). The germline V gene has CDR1 SGHRS and CDR2 YFSETQ. Trimming shortened V by 4 bases and J by 4 bases, and 15 bases separated the two germline ends. CDR3 length equals 14 residues. CDR3 coding DNA: TGCGCCAGCAGCAGCCGGGACAAGGGTTACGAGCAGTACTTC. This gives the protein CASSSRDKGYEQYF.

This clonotype was found once. The chain combines TRBV30 with TRBJ1-4; D is unresolved. CDR3 length: 12 residues. V was trimmed by 4 bases and J by 6 bases, leaving 9 bases between them. Germline V gene sequence: CDR1 GTSNPN, CDR2 SVGIG (reference sequence). CDR3 bases: TGTGCCTGGATGGGTTCGGATGAAAAACTGTTTTTT. Protein sequence: CAWMGSDEKLFF.

Written as DNA, the CDR3 is TGCGCCAGCAGCCTAGGGACAGGGTACGATGAGCAGTTCTTC. Translated, it gives CASSLGTGYDEQFF. This chain connects TRBV5-1 to TRBJ2-5, with 9 bases lining up with TRBD1. The J call is in doubt because the DNA end fits TRBJ2-1 better. The CDR3 loop spans 14 amino acids. The germline V gene encodes CDR1 SGHRS and CDR2 YFSETQ.

This clonotype was picked up a small number of times. The V gene is TRBV20-1, the J gene TRBJ2-5; D possibly corresponds to TRBD2 (6 bases). With 3 bases removed from V and 1 base from J, the gap between germline ends came to 12 bases. The CDR3 loop spans 14 amino acids. Germline V gene data show CDR1 as DFQATT and CDR2 as SNEGSKA (reference sequence). CDR3 DNA: TGCAGTGCTAGGGTCGGGCGGGGCCAAGAGACCCAGTACTTC. Its translation is CSARVGRGQETQYF.